This T cell receptor beta chain was captured by sequencing in a study of beta chain features in type 1 diabetes. Study-level points and caveats: Moderate but significant shortening of TCRB CDR3s was recorded in all four CD4+ subsets from Type 1 diabetes patients. Within the patient group, naive, central memory and Treg TCRB repertoires appeared more similar to each other than within healthy donors. Any HLA effect on TCRB rearrangement was left unresolved by small sub-analyses.

This clone has just a few counts. Its target is unknown. Naive, central memory, regulatory and stem cell-like memory cells within the CD4+ compartment were sorted using CD45RO/CCR7/CD25/CD127/CD95/CD27. The study reverse transcribed the entire isolated RNA, so it sequenced expressed TCRB transcripts. The average output of naive, central memory and regulatory T cell samples was several million reads. The data were produced by immunoSEQ multiplex PCR, yet TCRdb's version contains in-frame clones alone and is incomplete. In the table there are roughly 700,000 clones, roughly 12% of which are singletons. Specimen: naive CD4+ T cells from blood. This receptor was taken from a man aged 18 to 35 with type 1 diabetes.

The CDR3 here is CAWRSRDEQYF. DNA for the CDR3: TGTGCCTGGAGGAGTAGGGACGAGCAGTACTTC. The chain links TRBV30 to TRBJ2-7, with no clear D. The CDR3 contains 11 residues. The germline CDR1 and CDR2 sequences are GTSNPN and SVGIG (reference sequence). Trimming removed 3 bases from V and 5 bases from J, with 8 bases in between.